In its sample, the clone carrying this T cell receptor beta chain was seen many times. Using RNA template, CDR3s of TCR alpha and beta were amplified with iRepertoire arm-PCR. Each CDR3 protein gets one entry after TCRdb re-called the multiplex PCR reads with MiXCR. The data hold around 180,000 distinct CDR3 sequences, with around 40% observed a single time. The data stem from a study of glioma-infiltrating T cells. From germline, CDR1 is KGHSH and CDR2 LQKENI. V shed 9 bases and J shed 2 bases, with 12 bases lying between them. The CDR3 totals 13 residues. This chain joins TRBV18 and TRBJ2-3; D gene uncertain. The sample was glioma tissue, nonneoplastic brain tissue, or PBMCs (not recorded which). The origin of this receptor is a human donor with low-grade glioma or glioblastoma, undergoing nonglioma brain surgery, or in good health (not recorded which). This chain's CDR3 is CASTNRNTDTQYF. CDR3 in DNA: TGTGCCAGTACGAACAGAAACACAGATACGCAGTATTTT.